Listed below are T cell receptor beta chains from one sample, sequenced in a study of coeliac disease. Assay used: immunoSEQ multiplex PCR; TCRdb lists only in-frame clones, some missing. Of about 2,500 clones detected, just over 65% appear once; the ten largest clones hold 11% to 15%. The sequenced material came from lamina propria lymphocytes from the gut. The receptors originated from a woman between 70 and 85 years old with celiac disease on a gluten-free diet. CDR3s include the opening cysteine and the closing phenylalanine or tryptophan. A D gene is named only where the DNA matches it firmly. Part of the rows lack a size; the others show once, few, many or a class for expanded clones.

size: .
V: TRBV28
J: TRBJ2-3
D: TRBD2
DNA: TGTGCCAGCAGCCCGGGGGGGCGCACAGATACGCAGTATTTT
CDR3: CASSPGGRTDTQYF

size: .
V: TRBV10-1
J: TRBJ1-2
D: TRBD1
DNA: TGCGCCAGCAGTGAGGAACAGGGGAGAGGCTACCCCTTC
CDR3: CASSEEQGRGYPF

size: .
V: TRBV14
J: TRBJ2-7
D: TRBD1
DNA: TGTGCCAGCAGCCTAACCCGACAGGGGATGGACTACGAGCAGTACTTC
CDR3: CASSLTRQGMDYEQYF

size: .
V: TRBV27
J: TRBJ1-2
D: TRBD1
DNA: TGTGCCAGCAGCCCGGACAGGGGCACCTATGGCTACACCTTC
CDR3: CASSPDRGTYGYTF

size: .
V: TRBV7-9
J: TRBJ2-7
D: TRBD2
DNA: TGTGCCAGCAGCCCACTCGGACTAGCGGGGACCTACGAGCAGTACTTC
CDR3: CASSPLGLAGTYEQYF

size: .
V: TRBV11-2
J: TRBJ2-7
D: TRBD2
DNA: TGTGCCAGCAGCTTAGTGGGTGCTAGCGGGGGCTCCTCCTACGAGCAGTACTTC
CDR3: CASSLVGASGGSSYEQYF

size: .
V: TRBV28
J: TRBJ1-1
D: .
DNA: TGTGCCAGCCTTGGGGGGGCGCGGGCTTTCTTT
CDR3: CASLGGARAFF

size: few
V: TRBV15
J: TRBJ2-7
D: .
DNA: TGTGCCACCAGCGAGGAAAGGGGTGACGAGCAGTACTTC
CDR3: CATSEERGDEQYF

size: few
V: TRBV5-1
J: TRBJ1-3
D: .
DNA: TGCGCCAGCAGCTTGGGCGCCGGTGGCCCGGGGGGAAACACCATATATTTT
CDR3: CASSLGAGGPGGNTIYF

size: .
V: TRBV11-2
J: TRBJ1-2
D: .
DNA: TGTGCCAGCAGCTTATCTCGCGACAGTTCTTATGGCTACACCTTC
CDR3: CASSLSRDSSYGYTF

size: .
V: TRBV6-1
J: TRBJ1-1
D: .
DNA: TGTGCCAGCATGGACCCCGCAGGCGGTAAGGGGGCTTTCTTT
CDR3: CASMDPAGGKGAFF

size: .
V: TRBV30
J: TRBJ1-4
D: TRBD1
DNA: TGTGCCTGGAGTCTCGGGACAGTCCTTAATGAAAAACTGTTTTTT
CDR3: CAWSLGTVLNEKLFF

size: few
V: TRBV2
J: TRBJ2-5
D: .
DNA: TGTGCCAGCAGTGAAGGGCAGCGAAGATTCCAAGAGACCCAGTACTTC
CDR3: CASSEGQRRFQETQYF

size: once
V: TRBV10-2
J: TRBJ1-5
D: TRBD1
DNA: TGCGCCAGCGGACAGGTTTTGAACAATCAGCCCCAGCATTTT
CDR3: CASGQVLNNQPQHF

size: few
V: TRBV7-9
J: TRBJ1-4
D: .
DNA: TGTGCCAGCAGCTCACCCTTCGGAGGGGAAAAACTGTTTTTT
CDR3: CASSSPFGGEKLFF